These 26 T cell receptor beta chains came from one sample sequenced in a study of shared clonotypes between healthy human individuals. Assay used: immunoSEQ multiplex PCR; TCRdb lists only in-frame clones, some missing. In the table there are approximately 590,000 clones, 95% to 96% of which are singletons. It was CD45RO-negative cells, positively selected for CCR7, that made up naive CD8 cells, with terminally differentiated effector memory CD45RA+ cells excluded. The specimen was naive CD8+ T cells sorted from blood. These receptors were obtained from a woman in her thirties in good health.

The gene calls are TRBV5-1 and TRBJ2-3; TRBD2 aligns across 7 bases. The CDR3 spans 19 residues. Trimming at V came to 0 bases and at J to 5 bases, leaving 18 bases not matched to a gene. CDR1 SGHRS and CDR2 YFSETQ come from the germline V gene. CDR3 loop: CASSLEGRGGRGVGDTQYF. CDR3 bases: TGCGCCAGCAGCTTGGAGGGGCGGGGAGGGCGCGGCGTTGGAGATACGCAGTATTTT.

The V call is TRBV27, the J call TRBJ2-7, with 9 positions matching TRBD1. CDR1 is MNHEY and CDR2 is SMNVEV in the germline V gene (reference sequence). This CDR3 comprises 15 residues. V shed 7 bases and J 0 bases; nucleotides not matched to a gene: 7. The CDR3 sequence is CASNHWGQGSYEQYF. The CDR3 DNA is TGTGCCAGCAACCATTGGGGACAGGGCTCCTACGAGCAGTACTTC.

This chain connects TRBV4-1 to TRBJ2-3; TRBD2 might be the D (5 bases). This CDR3 comprises 12 residues. CDR1 MGHRA and CDR2 YSYEKL come from the germline V gene. Trimming left V 8 bases short and J 2 bases short, with 8 bases between. In nucleotides, the CDR3 is TGCGCCAGCTCGGGAAACACAGATACGCAGTATTTT. As protein: CASSGNTDTQYF.

The chain uses TRBV10-3 and TRBJ1-2; D might be TRBD1 (6 bases). The CDR3 is made up of 16 amino acids. Germline assignment: CDR1 ENHRY and CDR2 SYGVKD. Trimming pared 0 bases from V and 3 bases from J, leaving 14 bases between. This CDR3 is CAISESNRGLDYGYTF. The CDR3 DNA reads TGTGCCATCAGTGAGTCCAACCGGGGGCTAGACTATGGCTACACCTTC.

The chain uses TRBV27 and TRBJ2-1, with 7 bases that match TRBD2. The CDR3 is 16 amino acids. The junction had 16 bases not matched to a gene; V was cut back by 4 bases and J by 10 bases. Germline V gives CDR1 MNHEY, CDR2 SMNVEV (reference sequence). In nucleotides, the CDR3 is TGTGCCAGCAGTTCTGGGGCGGGAGTACGCGCAAGAGAGCAGTTCTTC. It specifies CASSSGAGVRAREQFF.

The J gene is TRBJ2-5, the V gene TRBV6-1; D gene ambiguous. CDR3 length: 16 amino acids. The ends were cut back, 0 bases at V and 0 bases at J, with 11 bases in the middle. Germline V gene sequence: CDR1 MNHNS, CDR2 SASEGT. As DNA, the CDR3 is TGTGCCAGCAGTGAAGCGCGTCGTGGCTACCAAGAGACCCAGTACTTC. Its protein is CASSEARRGYQETQYF.

The sample holds one count of this clone. This chain connects TRBV5-8 to TRBJ2-4, with TRBD2 matching over 14 bases. Germline V CDR1 and CDR2: SGHTS, YDEGEE. Unmatched junction bases numbered 6, after V lost 5 bases and J lost 2 bases. This CDR3 is built from 17 residues. The CDR3 region is CASREGTSGRPKNIQYF. The CDR3 DNA sequence: TGTGCCAGCAGGGAAGGGACTAGCGGGAGACCCAAAAACATTCAGTACTTC.

The chain employs TRBV9 and TRBJ2-1; 9 positions agree with TRBD1. The length of the CDR3 is 16 residues. The germline V gene has CDR1 SGDLS and CDR2 YYNGEE. V lost 4 bases to trimming and J lost 2 bases; unmatched junction nucleotides: 7. The CDR3 reads CASSITTGGAYNEQFF. CDR3 DNA: TGTGCCAGCAGCATCACAACAGGGGGCGCCTACAATGAGCAGTTCTTC.

The V gene is TRBV9, the J gene TRBJ2-1; 11 nucleotides line up with TRBD2. The CDR3 consists of 14 residues. CDR1 and CDR2 (germline): SGDLS, YYNGEE. The trim removed 3 bases at V and 7 bases at J, leaving 3 bases unmatched. The CDR3 reads CASSGLAGSNEQFF. The CDR3 DNA follows: TGTGCCAGCAGCGGACTAGCGGGATCGAATGAGCAGTTCTTC.

This clone was detected only once. This chain joins TRBV29-1 and TRBJ2-1; no definite D call. Trimming pared 4 bases from V and 4 bases from J, leaving 8 bases between. The CDR3 sequence is 12 residues long. Germline V gives CDR1 SQVTM, CDR2 ANQGSEA. This chain's CDR3 is CSVVLGYNEQFF. The CDR3 bases are TGCAGCGTTGTGCTGGGTTACAATGAGCAGTTCTTC.

J is TRBJ2-1 and V is TRBV29-1, with TRBD2 matching 9 bases. This CDR3 is built from 12 residues. The germline V gene encodes CDR1 SQVTM and CDR2 ANQGSEA. The ends lost 4 bases at V and 9 bases at J; junction bases unmatched: 4. The CDR3, as DNA: TGCAGCGTTGGCGGACTAGCGATTGAGCAGTTCTTC. It is translated as CSVGGLAIEQFF.

The chain links TRBV11-2 to TRBJ1-1; the D gene is possibly TRBD1 (5 bases). The germline gives CDR1 SGHAT, CDR2 FQNNGV. Between the trimmed V and J ends, which lost 8 bases and 3 bases, there was a span of 10 bases. The CDR3 is 12 residues long. CDR3 bases: TGTGCCAGCCAGGGATTTGACACTGAAGCTTTCTTT. Its translation: CASQGFDTEAFF. The full variable domain, its missing parts supplied by reference TRBV11-2 and TRBJ1-1, is EAGVAQSPRYKIIEKRQSVAFWCNPISGHATLYWYQQILGQGPKLLIQFQNNGVVDDSQLPKDRFSAERLKGVDSTLKIQPAKLEDSAVYLCASQGFDTEAFFGQGTRLTVV.

J is TRBJ2-7 and V is TRBV19; 11 bases align to TRBD2. Germline V gene sequence: CDR1 LNHDA, CDR2 SQIVND (reference sequence). V shed 5 bases, J shed 4 bases, and the junction held 7 bases outside the gene matches. There are 15 residues in the CDR3. The CDR3 coding sequence is TGTGCCAGTAGTCTAACTAGCGGGAGTCAGTACGAGCAGTACTTC. Translated: CASSLTSGSQYEQYF.

This chain connects TRBV6-1 to TRBJ2-7; D is unclear. The CDR3 runs to 12 residues. Germline V gene sequence: CDR1 MNHNS, CDR2 SASEGT. The ends were cut back, 2 bases at V and 9 bases at J, with 11 bases in the middle. In DNA form, the CDR3 reads TGTGCCAGCAGTGAATTCAGAGAAGGGCAGTACTTC. Amino acid sequence: CASSEFREGQYF.

Concerning this clone itself: The sample carries other DNA sequences with the same CDR3. CDR3 nucleotide sequence: TGTGCCAGCAGTTTAGTCGGTAGCGGATACGAGCAGTACTTC. Translated: CASSLVGSGYEQYF. This chain joins TRBV28 and TRBJ2-7; possible D gene TRBD2, 6 bases. The V gene lost 2 bases and the J gene lost 4 bases, with 12 bases spanning the gap. From germline, CDR1 is MDHEN and CDR2 SYDVKM. The CDR3 runs 14 residues.

V gene TRBV27 combines with J gene TRBJ1-2; 8 bases line up with TRBD1. V lost 5 bases and J lost 2; bases outside the gene matches: 7. Germline-derived CDR1 and CDR2 are MNHEY and SMNVEV (reference sequence). This CDR3 is 15 amino acids long. The CDR3, as DNA: TGTGCCAGCAGTCCGACAGGGGTATTGAACTATGGCTACACCTTC. Translating gives CASSPTGVLNYGYTF.

This CDR3 is CASSLSFPLEQFF. CDR3 sequence (DNA): TGTGCCAGCAGCTTGTCGTTCCCGCTTGAGCAGTTCTTC. The V and J genes are TRBV5-6 and TRBJ2-1; D is unclear. CDR3 length: 13 amino acids. V dropped 1 base and J dropped 9 bases, with 11 bases sitting between them. CDR1 SGHDT and CDR2 YYEEEE come from the germline V gene.

The rearrangement uses TRBV27 and TRBJ1-1; 7 positions match TRBD1. Germline V lookup: CDR1 MNHEY, CDR2 SMNVEV (reference sequence). Germline trimming cut 7 bases from V and 5 bases from J; bases unmatched to any gene: 10. The length of the CDR3 is 14 residues. CDR3: CASTLTGTETEAFF. The DNA of the CDR3 is TGTGCCAGCACCCTGACCGGGACAGAGACTGAAGCTTTCTTT.

This sequence joins TRBV7-9 and TRBJ2-3; D possibly matches TRBD1 or TRBD2 (5 bases each). The CDR3 spans 16 residues. Trimming cost V 2 bases and J 0 bases, with 12 bases left between them. Per the germline V gene, CDR1 is SEHNR and CDR2 is FQNEAQ (reference sequence). Here the CDR3 DNA reads TGTGCCAGCAGCTTAAGGGGTCTAGCAAGCACAGATACGCAGTATTTT. Encoded protein: CASSLRGLASTDTQYF.

The chain combines TRBV2 with TRBJ2-2; TRBD1 matches at 9 bases. The CDR3 runs 16 residues. Looked up from germline, CDR1 is SNHLY and CDR2 is FYNNEI. V was clipped by 6 bases and J by 4 bases; unmatched bases: 9. The CDR3 DNA reads TGTGCCAGCAGACGCCGGGACAGGGTATTCACCGGGGAGCTGTTTTTT. Its protein product is CASRRRDRVFTGELFF.

This chain joins TRBV13 and TRBJ2-3; possible D gene TRBD1, 6 bases. Looked up from germline, CDR1 is PRHDT and CDR2 is FYEKMQ (reference sequence). The CDR3 runs 13 residues. V was trimmed by 0 bases and J by 5 bases, leaving 6 bases between them. The DNA of the CDR3 is TGTGCCAGCAGCTTAGGGACAGGAGATACGCAGTATTTT. Residues: CASSLGTGDTQYF. The full variable domain, completed using reference TRBV13 and TRBJ2-3, is AAGVIQSPRHLIKEKRETATLKCYPIPRHDTVYWYQQGPGQDPQFLISFYEKMQSDKGSIPDRFSAQQFSDYHSELNMSSLELGDSALYFCASSLGTGDTQYFGPGTRLTVL.

This chain joins TRBV6-4 and TRBJ2-3, with D possibly TRBD2 on 5 matching bases. Trimming stripped 5 bases from V and 4 bases from J, with 13 bases between. The CDR3 has 14 residues. In germline, CDR1 is MRHNA, CDR2 SNTAGT. In nucleotides, the CDR3 is TGTGCCAGCAGTCCGAGCGGAGATCCAGATACGCAGTATTTT. It translates to CASSPSGDPDTQYF.

This chain connects TRBV6-1 to TRBJ2-7, with TRBD2 identical over 9 bases. CDR1 and CDR2 from the germline V gene are MNHNS and SASEGT. The junction had 7 bases not matched to a gene; V was cut back by 5 bases and J by 2 bases. The CDR3 has 15 amino acids. The CDR3 bases are TGTGCCAGCAGTCATGTAGCGGGAGCGCCCTACGAGCAGTACTTC. This encodes CASSHVAGAPYEQYF.

This clone showed up just once. The V and J genes are TRBV27 and TRBJ2-7, with D possibly TRBD1 on 5 matching bases. This CDR3 spans 13 amino acids. Germline CDR1 and CDR2: MNHEY and SMNVEV (reference sequence). Trimming shortened V by 10 bases and J by 4 bases, and 17 bases separated the two germline ends. This CDR3 is CATGPGITYEQYF. DNA of the CDR3: TGTGCCACCGGACCAGGGATAACTTACGAGCAGTACTTC.

The chain carries TRBV13 and TRBJ2-7; 9 nucleotides agree with TRBD1. Per germline, CDR1 PRHDT and CDR2 FYEKMQ (reference sequence). With V trimmed by 5 bases and J by 5 bases, 10 bases remained unmatched. This CDR3 has 15 amino acids. CDR3 DNA: TGTGCCAGCAGCGCGGTGGGGACAGGGAGGCACGAGCAGTACTTC. This translates into CASSAVGTGRHEQYF.

Concerning this clone: Other nucleotide sequences in the sample specify the same CDR3. The chain has TRBV30 and TRBJ1-1; D gene uncertain. V dropped 3 bases and J dropped 0 bases, with 8 bases sitting between them. Germline CDR1 is GTSNPN and CDR2 is SVGIG (reference sequence). The CDR3 consists of 13 residues. The CDR3 spells CAWSATVNTEAFF. CDR3 bases: TGTGCCTGGAGCGCGACTGTGAACACTGAAGCTTTCTTT. The entire variable domain, with the rest obtained from reference TRBV30 and TRBJ1-1, is as follows: SQTIHQWPATLVQPVGSPLSLECTVEGTSNPNLYWYRQAAGRGLQLLFYSVGIGQISSEVPQNLSASRPQDRQFILSSKKLLLSDSGFYLCAWSATVNTEAFFGQGTRLTVV.